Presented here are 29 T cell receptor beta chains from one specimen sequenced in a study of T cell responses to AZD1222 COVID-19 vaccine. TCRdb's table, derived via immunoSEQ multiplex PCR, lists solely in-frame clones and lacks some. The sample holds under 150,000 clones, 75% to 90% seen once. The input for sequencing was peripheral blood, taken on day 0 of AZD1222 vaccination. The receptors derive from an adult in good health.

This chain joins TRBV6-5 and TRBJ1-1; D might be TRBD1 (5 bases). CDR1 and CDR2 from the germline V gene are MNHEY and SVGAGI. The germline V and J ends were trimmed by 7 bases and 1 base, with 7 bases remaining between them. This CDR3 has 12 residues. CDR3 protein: CASKGTNTEAFF. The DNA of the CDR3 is TGTGCCAGCAAAGGGACGAACACTGAAGCTTTCTTT.

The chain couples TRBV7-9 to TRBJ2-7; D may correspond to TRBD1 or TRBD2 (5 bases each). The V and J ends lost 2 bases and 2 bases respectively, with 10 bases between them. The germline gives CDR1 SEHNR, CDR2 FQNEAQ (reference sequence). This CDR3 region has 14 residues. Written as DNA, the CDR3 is TGTGCCAGCAGCTTACGGGACCTAACCTACGAGCAGTACTTC. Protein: CASSLRDLTYEQYF.

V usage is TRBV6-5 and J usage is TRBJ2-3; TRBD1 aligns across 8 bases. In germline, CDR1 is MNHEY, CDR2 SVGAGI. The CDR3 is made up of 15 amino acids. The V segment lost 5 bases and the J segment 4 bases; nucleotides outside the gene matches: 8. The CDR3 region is CASSPGQGGSDTQYF. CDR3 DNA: TGTGCCAGCAGTCCCGGACAGGGTGGGTCAGATACGCAGTATTTT.

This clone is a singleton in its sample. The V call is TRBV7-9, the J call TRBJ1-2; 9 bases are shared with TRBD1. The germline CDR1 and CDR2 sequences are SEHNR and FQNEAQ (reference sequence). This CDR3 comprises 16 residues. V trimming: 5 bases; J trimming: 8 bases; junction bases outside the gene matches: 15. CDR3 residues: CASSEEGQGGRWGYTF. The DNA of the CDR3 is TGTGCCAGCAGCGAGGAGGGACAGGGAGGCCGGTGGGGCTACACCTTC. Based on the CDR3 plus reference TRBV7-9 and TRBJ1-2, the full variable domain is DTGVSQNPRHKITKRGQNVTFRCDPISEHNRLYWYRQTLGQGPEFLTYFQNEAQLEKSRLLSDRFSAERPKGSFSTLEIQRTEQGDSAMYLCASSEEGQGGRWGYTFGSGTRLTVV.

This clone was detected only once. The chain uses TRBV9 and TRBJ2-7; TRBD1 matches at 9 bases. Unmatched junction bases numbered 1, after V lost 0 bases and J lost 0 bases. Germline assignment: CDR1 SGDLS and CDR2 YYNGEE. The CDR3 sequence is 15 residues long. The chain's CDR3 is CASSVGQGVSYEQYF. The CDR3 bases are TGTGCCAGCAGCGTAGGACAGGGGGTCTCCTACGAGCAGTACTTC.

The CDR3 here is CASSLGGGGGADEQFF. DNA of the CDR3: TGTGCCAGCAGCTTAGGGGGCGGAGGAGGGGCGGATGAGCAGTTCTTC. The chain employs TRBV11-3 and TRBJ2-1, with a possible D match to TRBD2 (6 bases). Germline V gene lookup returns CDR1 SGHNT and CDR2 YENEEA. This CDR3 has 16 amino acids. Trimming cost V 1 base and J 8 bases, with 18 bases left between them.

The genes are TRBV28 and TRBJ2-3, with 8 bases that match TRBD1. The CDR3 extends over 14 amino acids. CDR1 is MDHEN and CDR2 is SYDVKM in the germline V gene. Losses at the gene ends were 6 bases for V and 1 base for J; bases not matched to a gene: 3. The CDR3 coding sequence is TGTGCCAGCAGCCTGGGACAGGGCACAGATACGCAGTATTTT. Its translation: CASSLGQGTDTQYF.

CDR3 protein: CASSLAWDTRGYEQYF. The CDR3 region has the DNA TGTGCCAGCAGCTTAGCGTGGGACACCCGGGGATACGAGCAGTACTTC. J is TRBJ2-7 and V is TRBV7-8; D is perhaps TRBD1 (6 bases). The germline V gene encodes CDR1 SGHVS and CDR2 FQNEAQ. The CDR3 consists of 16 residues. Trimming shortened V by 0 bases and J by 4 bases, and 16 bases separated the two germline ends. Full variable domain (rest looked up from reference TRBV7-8 and TRBJ2-7): GAGVSQSPRYKVAKRGQDVALRCDPISGHVSLFWYQQALGQGPEFLTYFQNEAQLDKSGLPSDRFFAERPEGSVSTLKIQRTQQEDSAVYLCASSLAWDTRGYEQYFGPGTRLTVT.

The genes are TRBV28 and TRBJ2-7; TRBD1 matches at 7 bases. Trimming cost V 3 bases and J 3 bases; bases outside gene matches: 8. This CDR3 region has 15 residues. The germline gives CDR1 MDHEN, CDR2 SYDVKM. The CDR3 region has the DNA TGTGCCAGCAGTTTGGGACAGACAGTAAACTACGAGCAGTACTTC. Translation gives CASSLGQTVNYEQYF.

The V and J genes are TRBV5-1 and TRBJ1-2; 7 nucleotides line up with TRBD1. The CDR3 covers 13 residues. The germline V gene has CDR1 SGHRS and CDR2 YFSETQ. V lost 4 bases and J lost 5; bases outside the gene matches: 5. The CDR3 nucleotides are TGCGCCAGCAGCCAGACAGGGTTATATGGCTACACCTTC. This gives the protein CASSQTGLYGYTF.

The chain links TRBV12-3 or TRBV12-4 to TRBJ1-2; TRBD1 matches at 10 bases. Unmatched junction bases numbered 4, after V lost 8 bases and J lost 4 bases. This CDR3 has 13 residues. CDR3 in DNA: TGTGCCAGCCGACAGGGGGCGAGCTATGGCTACACCTTC. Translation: CASRQGASYGYTF.

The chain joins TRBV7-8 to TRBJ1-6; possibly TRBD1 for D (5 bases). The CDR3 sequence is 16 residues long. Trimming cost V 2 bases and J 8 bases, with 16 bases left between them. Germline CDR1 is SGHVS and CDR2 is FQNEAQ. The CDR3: CASSLRGGVSDSPLHF. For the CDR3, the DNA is TGTGCCAGCAGCTTAAGGGGCGGAGTTAGTGATTCACCCCTCCACTTT.

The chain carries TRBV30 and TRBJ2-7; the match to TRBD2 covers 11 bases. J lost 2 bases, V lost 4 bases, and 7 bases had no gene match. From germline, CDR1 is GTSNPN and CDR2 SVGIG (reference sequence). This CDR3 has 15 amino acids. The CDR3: CAWTSRLAGTYEQYF. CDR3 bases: TGTGCCTGGACGTCGAGACTAGCGGGGACCTACGAGCAGTACTTC.

The CDR3 DNA is TGTGCCAGCTCACCAAGTACAGGCTCCTACGAGCAGTACTTC. Residues: CASSPSTGSYEQYF. V gene TRBV18 combines with J gene TRBJ2-7; maybe TRBD1 (5 bases). In germline, CDR1 is KGHSH, CDR2 LQKENI. CDR3 length: 14 residues. Trimming removed 2 bases from V and 0 bases from J, with 8 bases in between.

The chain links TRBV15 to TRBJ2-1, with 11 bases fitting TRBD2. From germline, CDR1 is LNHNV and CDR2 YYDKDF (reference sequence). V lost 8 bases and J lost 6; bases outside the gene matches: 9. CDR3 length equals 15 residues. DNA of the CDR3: TGTGCCACCCAGATCACTAGCGGGAGCTTCAATGAGCAGTTCTTC. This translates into CATQITSGSFNEQFF.

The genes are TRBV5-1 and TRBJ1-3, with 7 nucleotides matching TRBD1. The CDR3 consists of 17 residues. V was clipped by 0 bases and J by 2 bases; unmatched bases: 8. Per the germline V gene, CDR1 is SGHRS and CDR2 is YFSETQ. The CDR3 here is CASSLGTGESPGNTIYF. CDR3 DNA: TGCGCCAGCAGCTTGGGGACAGGAGAGTCGCCTGGAAACACCATATATTTT.

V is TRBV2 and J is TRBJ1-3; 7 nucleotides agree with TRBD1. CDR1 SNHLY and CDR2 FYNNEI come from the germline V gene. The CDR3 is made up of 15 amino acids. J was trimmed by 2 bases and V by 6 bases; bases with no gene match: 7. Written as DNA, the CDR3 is TGTGCCAGCAGACGGGACAGAAGAACTGGAAACACCATATATTTT. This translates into CASRRDRRTGNTIYF.

CDR3 nucleotide sequence: TGTGCCAGCAGCCAAGAAGCAAGGACAGGGAATAGCAATCAGCCCCAGCATTTT. This encodes CASSQEARTGNSNQPQHF. The chain links TRBV4-2 to TRBJ1-5; TRBD1 matches 8 bases. The CDR3 is made up of 18 amino acids. The germline gives CDR1 LGHNA, CDR2 YNFKEQ. The V and J ends lost 0 bases and 0 bases, in that order; junction bases with no gene match: 7.

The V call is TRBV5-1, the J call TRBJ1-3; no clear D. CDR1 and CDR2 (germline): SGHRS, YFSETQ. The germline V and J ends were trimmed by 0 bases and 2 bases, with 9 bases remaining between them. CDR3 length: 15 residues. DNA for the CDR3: TGCGCCAGCAGCTTGGCGGGGTTCCCTGGAAACACCATATATTTT. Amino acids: CASSLAGFPGNTIYF.

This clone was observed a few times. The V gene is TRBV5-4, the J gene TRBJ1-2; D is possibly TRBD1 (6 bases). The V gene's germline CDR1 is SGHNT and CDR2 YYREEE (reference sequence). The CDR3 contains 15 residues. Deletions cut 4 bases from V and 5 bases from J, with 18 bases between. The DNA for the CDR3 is TGTGCCAGCAGCCTTAACCCGACAGGAGGATATGGCTACACCTTC. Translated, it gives CASSLNPTGGYGYTF. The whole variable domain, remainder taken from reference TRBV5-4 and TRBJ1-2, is ETGVTQSPTHLIKTRGQQVTLRCSSQSGHNTVSWYQQALGQGPQFIFQYYREEENGRGNFPPRFSGLQFPNYSSELNVNALELDDSALYLCASSLNPTGGYGYTFGSGTRLTVV.

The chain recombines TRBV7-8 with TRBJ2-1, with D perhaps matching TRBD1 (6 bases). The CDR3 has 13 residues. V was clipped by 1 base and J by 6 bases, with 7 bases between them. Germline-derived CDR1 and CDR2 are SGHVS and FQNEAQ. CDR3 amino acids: CASSLDRANEQFF. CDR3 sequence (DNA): TGTGCCAGCAGCTTAGACAGGGCCAATGAGCAGTTCTTC.

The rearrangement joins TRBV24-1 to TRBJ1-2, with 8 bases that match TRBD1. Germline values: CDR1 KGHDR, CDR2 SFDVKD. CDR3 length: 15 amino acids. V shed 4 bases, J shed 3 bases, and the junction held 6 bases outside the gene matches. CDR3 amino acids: CATSDPGQGDYGYTF. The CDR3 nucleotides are TGTGCCACCAGTGACCCCGGACAGGGAGACTATGGCTACACCTTC.

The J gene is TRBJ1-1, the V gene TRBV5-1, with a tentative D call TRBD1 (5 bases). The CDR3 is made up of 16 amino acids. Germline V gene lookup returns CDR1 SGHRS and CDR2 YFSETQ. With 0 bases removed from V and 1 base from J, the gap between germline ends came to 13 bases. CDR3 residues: CASSLGSWGRNTEAFF. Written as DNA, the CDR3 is TGCGCCAGCAGCTTGGGGAGTTGGGGGAGGAACACTGAAGCTTTCTTT. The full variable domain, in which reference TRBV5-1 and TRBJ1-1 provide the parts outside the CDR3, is KAGVTQTPRYLIKTRGQQVTLSCSPISGHRSVSWYQQTPGQGLQFLFEYFSETQRNKGNFPGRFSGRQFSNSRSEMNVSTLELGDSALYLCASSLGSWGRNTEAFFGQGTRLTVV.

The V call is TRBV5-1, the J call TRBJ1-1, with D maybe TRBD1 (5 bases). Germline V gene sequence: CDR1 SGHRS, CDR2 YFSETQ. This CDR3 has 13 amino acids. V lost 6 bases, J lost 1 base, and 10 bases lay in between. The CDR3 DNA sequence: TGCGCCAGCACTCCGGGACGGAACACTGAAGCTTTCTTT. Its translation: CASTPGRNTEAFF.

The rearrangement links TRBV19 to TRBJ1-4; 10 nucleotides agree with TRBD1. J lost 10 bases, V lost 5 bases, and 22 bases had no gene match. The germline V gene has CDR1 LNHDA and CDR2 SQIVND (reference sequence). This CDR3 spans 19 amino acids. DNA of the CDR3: TGTGCCAGTAGTCCCCCCGGGACAGGGGACTATATTCACCGGGGAAAACTGTTTTTT. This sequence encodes CASSPPGTGDYIHRGKLFF.

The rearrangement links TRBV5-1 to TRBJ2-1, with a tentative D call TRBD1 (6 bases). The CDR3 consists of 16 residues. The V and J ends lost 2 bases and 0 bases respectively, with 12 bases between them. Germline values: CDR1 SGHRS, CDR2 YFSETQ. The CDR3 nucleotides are TGCGCCAGCAGCTTCGGCAGGGGCGGCTCCTACAATGAGCAGTTCTTC. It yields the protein CASSFGRGGSYNEQFF. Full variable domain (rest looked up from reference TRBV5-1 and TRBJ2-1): KAGVTQTPRYLIKTRGQQVTLSCSPISGHRSVSWYQQTPGQGLQFLFEYFSETQRNKGNFPGRFSGRQFSNSRSEMNVSTLELGDSALYLCASSFGRGGSYNEQFFGPGTRLTVL.

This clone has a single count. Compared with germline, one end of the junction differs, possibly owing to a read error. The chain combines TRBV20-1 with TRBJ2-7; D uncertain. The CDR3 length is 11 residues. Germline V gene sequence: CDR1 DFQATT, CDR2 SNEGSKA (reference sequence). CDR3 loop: CSARGRNEQYF. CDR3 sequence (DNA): TGCAGTGCAAGAGGACGAAACGAGCAGTACTTC.

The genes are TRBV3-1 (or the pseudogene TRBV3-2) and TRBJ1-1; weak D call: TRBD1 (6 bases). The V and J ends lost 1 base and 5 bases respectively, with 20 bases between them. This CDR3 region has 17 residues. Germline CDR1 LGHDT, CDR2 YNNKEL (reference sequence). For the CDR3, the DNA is TGTGCCAGCAGCCAAGGAGGCGGGGGCGTTGGGAAAACTGAAGCTTTCTTT. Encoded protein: CASSQGGGGVGKTEAFF.

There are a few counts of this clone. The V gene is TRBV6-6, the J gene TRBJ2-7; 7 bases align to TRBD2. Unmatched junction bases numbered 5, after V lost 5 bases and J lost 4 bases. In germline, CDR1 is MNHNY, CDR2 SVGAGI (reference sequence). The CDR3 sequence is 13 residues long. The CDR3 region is CASSKTSAYEQYF. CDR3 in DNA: TGTGCCAGCAGTAAAACTAGCGCTTACGAGCAGTACTTC.